This T cell receptor (beta chain) originates from a study of CD8+ T cells in alopecia areata. As for the study in general: Treated patients received oral tofacitinib, 5 to 10 mg twice daily. Patients took tofacitinib for 6 to 18 months, followed by 6 drug-free months. Study results and caveats: In lesional scalp, particularly from alopecia totalis/universalis, clonality was higher than in normal scalp.

Following extraction, RNA underwent reverse transcription to cDNA, which served as the sequencing template. Assay: immunoSEQ multiplex PCR; the TCRdb copy retains only in-frame clones and omits some. The sample yields approximately 4,500 clones, approximately 69% seen once. Specified treatment: oral pan-JAK inhibitor, 5-10 mg twice daily. Obtained from alopecia areata patients were lesional scalp punch biopsies along with peripheral blood. Looked up from germline, CDR1 is SGHDN and CDR2 is FVKESK. J was trimmed by 4 bases and V by 4 bases; bases with no gene match: 23. The CDR3 is 20 residues long. This clone was counted once. Antigen specificity is unknown.

The chain uses TRBV14 and TRBJ2-5; TRBD2 matches at 8 bases. The sequenced sample was skin, obtained at week 24, from a patient treated with tofacitinib. This clonotype was sampled from a human donor with alopecia areata. CDR3 sequence: CASSPRRGVGRAAELETQYF. CDR3 nucleotide sequence: TGTGCCAGCAGCCCCCGCCGAGGAGTCGGGAGGGCCGCGGAATTAGAGACCCAGTACTTC.